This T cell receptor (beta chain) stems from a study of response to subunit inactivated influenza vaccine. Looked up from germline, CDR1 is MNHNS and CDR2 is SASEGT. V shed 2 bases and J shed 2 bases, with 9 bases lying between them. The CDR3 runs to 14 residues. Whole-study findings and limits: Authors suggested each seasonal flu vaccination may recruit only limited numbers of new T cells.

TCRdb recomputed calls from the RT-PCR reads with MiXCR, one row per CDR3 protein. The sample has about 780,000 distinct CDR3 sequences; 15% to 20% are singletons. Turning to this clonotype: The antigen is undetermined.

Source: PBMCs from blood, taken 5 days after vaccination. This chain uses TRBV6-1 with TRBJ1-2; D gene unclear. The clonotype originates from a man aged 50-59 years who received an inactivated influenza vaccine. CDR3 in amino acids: CASSEPGINYGYTF. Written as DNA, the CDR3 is TGTGCCAGCAGTGAACCGGGCATAAACTATGGCTACACCTTC.